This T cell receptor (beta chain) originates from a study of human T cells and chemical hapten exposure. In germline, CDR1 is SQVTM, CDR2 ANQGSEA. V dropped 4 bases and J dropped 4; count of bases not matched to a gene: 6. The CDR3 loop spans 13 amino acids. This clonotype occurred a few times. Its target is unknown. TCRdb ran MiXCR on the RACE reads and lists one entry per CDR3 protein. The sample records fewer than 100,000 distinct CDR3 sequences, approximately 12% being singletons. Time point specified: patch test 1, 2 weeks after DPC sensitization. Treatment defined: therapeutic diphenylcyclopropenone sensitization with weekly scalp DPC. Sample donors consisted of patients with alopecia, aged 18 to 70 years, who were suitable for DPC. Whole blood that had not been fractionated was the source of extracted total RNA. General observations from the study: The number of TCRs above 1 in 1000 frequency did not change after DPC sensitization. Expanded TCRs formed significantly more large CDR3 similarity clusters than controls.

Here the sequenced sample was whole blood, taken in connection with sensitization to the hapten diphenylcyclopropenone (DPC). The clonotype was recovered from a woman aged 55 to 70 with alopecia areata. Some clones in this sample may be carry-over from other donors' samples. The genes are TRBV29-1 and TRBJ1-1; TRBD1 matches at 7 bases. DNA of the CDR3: TGCAGCGTTGGTCGGACAGGCATCACTGAAGCTTTCTTT. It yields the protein CSVGRTGITEAFF.